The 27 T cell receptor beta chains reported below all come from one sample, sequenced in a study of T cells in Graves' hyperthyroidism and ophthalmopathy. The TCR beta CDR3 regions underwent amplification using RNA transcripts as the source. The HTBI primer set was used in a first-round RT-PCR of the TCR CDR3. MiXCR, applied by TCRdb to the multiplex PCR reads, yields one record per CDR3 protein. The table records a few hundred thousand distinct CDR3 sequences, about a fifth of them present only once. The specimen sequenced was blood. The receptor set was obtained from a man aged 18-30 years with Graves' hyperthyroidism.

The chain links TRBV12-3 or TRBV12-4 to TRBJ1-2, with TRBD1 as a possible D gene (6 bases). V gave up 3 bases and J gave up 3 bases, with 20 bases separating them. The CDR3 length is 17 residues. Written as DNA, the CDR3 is TGTGCCAGCAGTTTGGGGACCCTGGGGGCCGGGGACTATGGCTACACCTTC. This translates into CASSLGTLGAGDYGYTF.

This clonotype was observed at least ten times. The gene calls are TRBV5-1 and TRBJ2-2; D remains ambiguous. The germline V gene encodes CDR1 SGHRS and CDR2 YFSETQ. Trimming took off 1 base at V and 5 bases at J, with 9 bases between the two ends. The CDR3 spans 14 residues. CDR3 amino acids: CASSLQTGTGELFF. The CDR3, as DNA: TGCGCCAGCAGCTTGCAGACCGGTACCGGGGAGCTGTTTTTT.

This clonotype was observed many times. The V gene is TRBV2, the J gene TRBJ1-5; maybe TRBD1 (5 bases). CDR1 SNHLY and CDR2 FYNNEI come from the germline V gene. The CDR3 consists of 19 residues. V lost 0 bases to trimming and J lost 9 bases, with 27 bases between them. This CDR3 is CASSEAPPLPRAFDGPQHF. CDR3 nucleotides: TGTGCCAGCAGTGAAGCCCCCCCACTCCCCAGGGCCTTCGATGGGCCCCAGCATTTT.

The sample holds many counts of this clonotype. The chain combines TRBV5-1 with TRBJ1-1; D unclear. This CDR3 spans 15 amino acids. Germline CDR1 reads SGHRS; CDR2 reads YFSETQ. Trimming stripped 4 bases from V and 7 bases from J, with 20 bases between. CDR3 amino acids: CASSPLASPPNEAFF. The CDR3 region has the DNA TGCGCCAGCAGCCCCCTGGCTTCTCCGCCGAATGAAGCTTTCTTT.

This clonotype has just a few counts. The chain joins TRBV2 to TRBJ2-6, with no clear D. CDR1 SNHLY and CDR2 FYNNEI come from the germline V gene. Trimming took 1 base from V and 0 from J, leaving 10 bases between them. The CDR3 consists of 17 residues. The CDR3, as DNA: TGTGCCAGCAGTGAAGGGGTAGCACTCTCTGGGGCCAACGTCCTGACTTTC. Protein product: CASSEGVALSGANVLTF.

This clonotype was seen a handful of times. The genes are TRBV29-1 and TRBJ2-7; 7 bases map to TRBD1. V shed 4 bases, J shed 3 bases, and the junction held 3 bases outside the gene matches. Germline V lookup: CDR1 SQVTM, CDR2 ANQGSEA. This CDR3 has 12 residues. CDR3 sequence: CSVGDSLYEQYF. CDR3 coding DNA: TGCAGCGTTGGGGACAGCCTCTACGAGCAGTACTTC.

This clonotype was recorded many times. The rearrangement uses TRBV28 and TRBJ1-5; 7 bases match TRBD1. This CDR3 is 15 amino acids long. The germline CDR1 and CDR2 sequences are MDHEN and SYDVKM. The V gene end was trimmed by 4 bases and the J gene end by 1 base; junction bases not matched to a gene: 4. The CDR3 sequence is CASSWDSASNQPQHF. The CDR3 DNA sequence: TGTGCCAGCAGTTGGGACAGCGCCAGCAATCAGCCCCAGCATTTT.

The CDR3 is CASTGPGTTNTGELFF. The CDR3 DNA reads as TGCGCCAGCACCGGGCCGGGGACTACGAACACCGGGGAGCTGTTTTTT. The rearrangement uses TRBV10-2 and TRBJ2-2, with 7 bases aligning to TRBD2. The V and J ends lost 7 bases and 0 bases, in that order; junction bases with no gene match: 8. The CDR3 consists of 16 residues. Germline V gene sequence: CDR1 WSHSY, CDR2 SAAADI.

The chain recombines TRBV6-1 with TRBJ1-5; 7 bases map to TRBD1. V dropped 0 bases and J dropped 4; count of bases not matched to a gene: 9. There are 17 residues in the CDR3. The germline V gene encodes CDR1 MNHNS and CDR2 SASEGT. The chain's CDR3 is CASSEAGGTALNQPQHF. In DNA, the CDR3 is TGTGCCAGCAGTGAAGCCGGCGGGACAGCATTAAATCAGCCCCAGCATTTT.

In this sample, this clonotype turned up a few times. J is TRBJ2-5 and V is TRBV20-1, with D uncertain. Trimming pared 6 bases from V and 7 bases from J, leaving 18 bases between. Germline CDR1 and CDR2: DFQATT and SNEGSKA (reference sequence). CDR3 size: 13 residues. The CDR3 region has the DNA TGCAGTGCCACGGGCTGGTGGCAGGCGACCCAGTACTTC. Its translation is CSATGWWQATQYF.

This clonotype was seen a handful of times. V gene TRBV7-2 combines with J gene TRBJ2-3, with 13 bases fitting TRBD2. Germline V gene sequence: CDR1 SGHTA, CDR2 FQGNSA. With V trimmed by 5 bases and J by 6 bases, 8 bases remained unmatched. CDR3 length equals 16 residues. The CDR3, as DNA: TGTGCCAGCAGCCAGCGACTAGCGGGGGGATTCGATACGCAGTATTTT. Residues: CASSQRLAGGFDTQYF.

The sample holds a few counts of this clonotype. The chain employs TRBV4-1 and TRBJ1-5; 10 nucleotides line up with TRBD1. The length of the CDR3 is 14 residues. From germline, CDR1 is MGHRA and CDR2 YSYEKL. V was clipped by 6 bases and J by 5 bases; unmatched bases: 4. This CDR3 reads CASRDRGYHQPQHF. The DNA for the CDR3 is TGCGCCAGCAGGGACAGGGGGTACCATCAGCCCCAGCATTTT.

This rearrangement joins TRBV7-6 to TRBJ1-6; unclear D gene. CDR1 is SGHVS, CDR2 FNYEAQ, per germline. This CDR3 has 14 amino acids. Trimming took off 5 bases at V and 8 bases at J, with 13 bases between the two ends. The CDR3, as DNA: TGTGCCAGCAGCCCCGGGCCGGAGGATTCACCCCTCCACTTT. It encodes CASSPGPEDSPLHF.

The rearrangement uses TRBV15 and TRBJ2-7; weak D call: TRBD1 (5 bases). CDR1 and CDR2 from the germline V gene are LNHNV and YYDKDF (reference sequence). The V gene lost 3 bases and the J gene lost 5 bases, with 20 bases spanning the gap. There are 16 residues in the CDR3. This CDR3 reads CATSRGKGSRRNEQYF. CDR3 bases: TGTGCCACCAGCAGGGGGAAGGGGTCCCGAAGGAACGAGCAGTACTTC.

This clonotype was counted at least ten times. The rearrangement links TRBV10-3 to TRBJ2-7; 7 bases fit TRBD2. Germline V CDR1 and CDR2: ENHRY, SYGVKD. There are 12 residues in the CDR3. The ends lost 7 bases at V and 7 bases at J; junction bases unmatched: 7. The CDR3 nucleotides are TGTGCCATCATTAATGAGGGAGGGGAGCAGTACTTC. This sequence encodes CAIINEGGEQYF.

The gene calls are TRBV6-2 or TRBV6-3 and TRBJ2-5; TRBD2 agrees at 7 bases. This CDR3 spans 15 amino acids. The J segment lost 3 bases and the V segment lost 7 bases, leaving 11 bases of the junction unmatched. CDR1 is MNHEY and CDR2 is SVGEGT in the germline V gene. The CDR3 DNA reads TGTGCCAGCACCCAAACGGCTAGCGGTAAAGAGACCCAGTACTTC. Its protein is CASTQTASGKETQYF.

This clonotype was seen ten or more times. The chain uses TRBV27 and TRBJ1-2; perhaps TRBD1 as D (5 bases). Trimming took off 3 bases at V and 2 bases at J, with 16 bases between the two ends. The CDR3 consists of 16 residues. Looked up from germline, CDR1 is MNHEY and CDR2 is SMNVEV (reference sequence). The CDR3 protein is CASSFRGDGINYGYTF. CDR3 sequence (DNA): TGTGCCAGCAGTTTCCGCGGGGACGGTATCAACTATGGCTACACCTTC.

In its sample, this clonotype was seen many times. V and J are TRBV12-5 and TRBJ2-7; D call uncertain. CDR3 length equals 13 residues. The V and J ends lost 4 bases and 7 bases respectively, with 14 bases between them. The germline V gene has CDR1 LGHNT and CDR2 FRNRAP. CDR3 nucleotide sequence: TGTGCTAGTGGTTCTTCCCCCGCCCCTGAGCAGTACTTC. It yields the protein CASGSSPAPEQYF. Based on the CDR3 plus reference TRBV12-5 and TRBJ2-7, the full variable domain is DARVTQTPRHKVTEMGQEVTMRCQPILGHNTVFWYRQTMMQGLELLAYFRNRAPLDDSGMPKDRFSAEMPDATLATLKIQPSEPRDSAVYFCASGSSPAPEQYFGPGTRLTVT.

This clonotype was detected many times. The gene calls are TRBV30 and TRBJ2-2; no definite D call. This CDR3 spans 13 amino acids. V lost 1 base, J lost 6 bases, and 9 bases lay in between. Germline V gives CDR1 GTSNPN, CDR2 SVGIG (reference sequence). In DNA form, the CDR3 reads TGTGCCTGGAGTGGGCTATACCCCGGGGAGCTGTTTTTT. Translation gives CAWSGLYPGELFF.

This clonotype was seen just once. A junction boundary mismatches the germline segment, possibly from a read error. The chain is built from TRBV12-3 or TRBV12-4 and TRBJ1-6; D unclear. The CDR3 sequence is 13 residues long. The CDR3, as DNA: TGTGCCACTGGGAGGGATCGGTATTCACCTCTCCACTTT. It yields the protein CATGRDRYSPLHF.

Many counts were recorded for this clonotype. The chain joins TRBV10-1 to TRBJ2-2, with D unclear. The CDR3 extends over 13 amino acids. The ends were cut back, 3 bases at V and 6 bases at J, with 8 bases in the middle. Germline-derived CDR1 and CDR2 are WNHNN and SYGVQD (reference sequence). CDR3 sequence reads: CASSEGQPGELFF. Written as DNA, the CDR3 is TGCGCCAGCAGTGAAGGCCAACCCGGGGAGCTGTTTTTT.

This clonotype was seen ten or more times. In nucleotides, the CDR3 is TGTGCCAGCAGCTTGGCCTTCGGTGGCGAGCAGTACTTC. It specifies CASSLAFGGEQYF. V and J are TRBV27 and TRBJ2-7, with D hard to call. This CDR3 contains 13 residues. Germline CDR1 reads MNHEY; CDR2 reads SMNVEV (reference sequence). Trimming took off 6 bases at V and 6 bases at J, with 15 bases between the two ends.

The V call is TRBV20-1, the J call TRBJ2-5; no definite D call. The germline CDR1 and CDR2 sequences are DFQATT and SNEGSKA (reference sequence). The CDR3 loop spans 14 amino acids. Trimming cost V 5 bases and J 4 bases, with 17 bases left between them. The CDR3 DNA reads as TGCAGTGCTGCAGGCACAGCAGTGTTAGAGACCCAGTACTTC. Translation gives CSAAGTAVLETQYF.

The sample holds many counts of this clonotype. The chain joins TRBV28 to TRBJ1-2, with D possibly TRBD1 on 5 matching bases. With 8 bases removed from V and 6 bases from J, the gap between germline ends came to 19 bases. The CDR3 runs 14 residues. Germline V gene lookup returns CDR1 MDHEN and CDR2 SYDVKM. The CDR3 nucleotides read TGTGCCAGCGGGGGGTGGGCGAAGTACGATGGCTACACCTTC. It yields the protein CASGGWAKYDGYTF.

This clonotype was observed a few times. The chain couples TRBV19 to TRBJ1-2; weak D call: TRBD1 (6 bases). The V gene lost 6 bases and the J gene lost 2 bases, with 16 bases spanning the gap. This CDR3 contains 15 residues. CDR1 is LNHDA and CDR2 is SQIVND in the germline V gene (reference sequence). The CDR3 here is CASRIPGQLNYGYTF. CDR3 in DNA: TGTGCCAGTAGGATTCCTGGACAGCTCAACTATGGCTACACCTTC.

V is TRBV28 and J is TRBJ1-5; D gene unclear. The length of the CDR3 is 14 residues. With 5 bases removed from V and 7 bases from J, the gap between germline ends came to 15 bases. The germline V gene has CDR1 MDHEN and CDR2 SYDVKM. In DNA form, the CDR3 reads TGTGCCAGCAGTCGAGTCTCCCTTGGGCAGCCCCAGCATTTT. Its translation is CASSRVSLGQPQHF. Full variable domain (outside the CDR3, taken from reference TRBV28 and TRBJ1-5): DVKVTQSSRYLVKRTGEKVFLECVQDMDHENMFWYRQDPGLGLRLIYFSYDVKMKEKGDIPEGYSVSREKKERFSLILESASTNQTSMYLCASSRVSLGQPQHFGDGTRLSIL.

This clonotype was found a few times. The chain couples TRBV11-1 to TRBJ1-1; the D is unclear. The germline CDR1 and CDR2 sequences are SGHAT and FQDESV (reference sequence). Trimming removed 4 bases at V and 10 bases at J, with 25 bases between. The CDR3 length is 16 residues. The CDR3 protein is CASSSALRALREGAFF. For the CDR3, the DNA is TGTGCCAGCAGCTCTGCCTTAAGGGCTCTGAGGGAGGGAGCTTTCTTT.